This T cell receptor (beta chain) was documented in a study of CD8 T cells in Susac syndrome. TCR beta was sequenced from blood CD8+ and CD4+ T cells. An amount of RNA that ranged from roughly 0.5 to 1 ug was reverse transcribed with random hexamers. immunoSEQ multiplex PCR amplified TCR beta CDR3 across 54 Vbeta, 13 Jbeta. MiXCR, run by TCRdb on the immunoSEQ multiplex PCR reads, gives a single entry per CDR3 protein. The data contain fewer than 350,000 distinct CDR3 sequences, over 75% of them singletons. V was clipped by 2 bases and J by 4 bases, with 15 bases between them. This CDR3 region has 14 residues. In germline, CDR1 is GTSNPN, CDR2 SVGIG (reference sequence).

This clonotype originated in a human donor with multiple sclerosis. What was sequenced was CD8+ T cells from PBMCs. The chain has TRBV30 and TRBJ2-7, with D maybe TRBD1 (6 bases). In DNA form, the CDR3 reads TGTGCCTGGAGTCCCTCCGGGACATTGTACGAGCAGTACTTC. Its translation is CAWSPSGTLYEQYF.